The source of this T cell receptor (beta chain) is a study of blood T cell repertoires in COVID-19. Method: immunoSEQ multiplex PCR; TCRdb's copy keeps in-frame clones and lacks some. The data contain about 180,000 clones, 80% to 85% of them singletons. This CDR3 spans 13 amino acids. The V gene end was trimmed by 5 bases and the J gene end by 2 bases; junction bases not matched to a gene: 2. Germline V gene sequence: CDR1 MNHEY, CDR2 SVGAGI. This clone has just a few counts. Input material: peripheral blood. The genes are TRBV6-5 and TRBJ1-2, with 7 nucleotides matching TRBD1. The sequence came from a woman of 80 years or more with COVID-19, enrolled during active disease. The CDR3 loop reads CASSPTGNYGYTF. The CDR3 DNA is TGTGCCAGCAGTCCGACAGGGAACTATGGCTACACCTTC.